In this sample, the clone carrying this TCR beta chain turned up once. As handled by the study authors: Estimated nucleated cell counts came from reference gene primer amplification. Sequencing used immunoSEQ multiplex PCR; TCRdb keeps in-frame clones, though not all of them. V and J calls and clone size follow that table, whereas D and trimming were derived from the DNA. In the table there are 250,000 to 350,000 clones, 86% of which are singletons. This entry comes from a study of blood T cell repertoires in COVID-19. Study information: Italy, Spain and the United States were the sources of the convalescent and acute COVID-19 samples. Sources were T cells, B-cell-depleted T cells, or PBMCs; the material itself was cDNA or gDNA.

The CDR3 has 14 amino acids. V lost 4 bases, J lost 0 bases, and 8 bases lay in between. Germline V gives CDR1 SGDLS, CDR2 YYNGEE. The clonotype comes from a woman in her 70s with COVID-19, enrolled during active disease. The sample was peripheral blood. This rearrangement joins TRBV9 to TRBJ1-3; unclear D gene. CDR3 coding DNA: TGTGCCAGCAGCACCCTAAGCTCTGGAAACACCATATATTTT. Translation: CASSTLSSGNTIYF.